This T cell receptor beta chain is drawn from a study of metastatic and nonmetastatic thyroid tumors. Across the study: Repertoires from malignant and benign thyroid patients were compared across blood and tumor or nodule tissue. General observations from the study: Patients with malignant thyroid tumors reportedly had significantly higher TCR beta diversity than those with benign nodules, in blood and tumor.

This clone occurred many times. The antigen is undetermined. The entire patient cohort was treatment-naive prior to thyroid surgery. As originally analysed: To classify distant metastasis in papillary thyroid cancer, a model was built from CDR3 differences across clinicopathological groups. TCRdb re-analyzed the PCR reads through MiXCR. The V and J calls here are based on TCRdb, not the publication. The sample lists 20,000 to 30,000 clones; roughly a quarter were seen once. Sequencing was carried out using tumor tissue. The origin of this receptor is a male donor with papillary thyroid cancer or a benign thyroid nodule (not recorded which). Some clones in this sample may be carry-over from other donors' samples.

The CDR3 spells CASSVEQGAYGNTIYF. DNA of the CDR3: TGTGCCAGCAGCGTAGAACAGGGGGCCTATGGAAACACCATATATTTT. The chain carries TRBV9 and TRBJ1-3, with TRBD1 identical over 9 bases. The CDR3 totals 16 residues. Germline V lookup: CDR1 SGDLS, CDR2 YYNGEE. Losses at the gene ends were 0 bases for V and 3 bases for J; bases not matched to a gene: 4.